This T cell receptor beta chain was documented in a study of blood T cells in healthy people across ages. Whole-study findings and limits: Researchers said unsorted PBMCs prevented a conclusive naive versus antigen-experienced comparison.

Concerning this clonotype itself: What it recognizes is unknown.

This CDR3 is 14 amino acids long. V lost 4 bases and J lost 1, with 11 bases in between. Germline V gene lookup returns CDR1 MDHEN and CDR2 SYDVKM. Together with a sample-barcoded 5' primer, a J-beta primer mix was included in a second PCR lasting about 7 to 11 cycles. Each CDR3 protein gets one entry after TCRdb re-called the 5' RACE reads with MiXCR. The repertoire holds some 710,000 distinct CDR3 sequences, with about half as singletons. The receptor comes from a man older than 75 in good health. Sequencing input: blood. The rearrangement joins TRBV28 to TRBJ2-7; D is possibly TRBD2 (5 bases). The CDR3 nucleotides are TGTGCCAGCAGTTACGGAGGTACATCCTACGAGCAGTACTTC. Protein sequence: CASSYGGTSYEQYF. Combining the CDR3 with reference TRBV28 and TRBJ2-7 gives the whole variable domain DVKVTQSSRYLVKRTGEKVFLECVQDMDHENMFWYRQDPGLGLRLIYFSYDVKMKEKGDIPEGYSVSREKKERFSLILESASTNQTSMYLCASSYGGTSYEQYFGPGTRLTVT.